One sample yielded the 19 T cell receptor beta chains listed below, sequenced in a study of cytomegalovirus exposure and HLA in healthy donors. PCR employed 60 Vbeta and 13 Jbeta primers. Method: immunoSEQ multiplex PCR; TCRdb's copy keeps in-frame clones and lacks some. Of some 180,000 clones in the sample, 70% to 85% were seen once. Sequencing input: PBMCs. The receptors come from a woman aged 25 to 39 in good health and CMV-seropositive.

V gene TRBV7-2 combines with J gene TRBJ2-7; 9 bases match TRBD2. V dropped 3 bases and J dropped 8; count of bases not matched to a gene: 11. The CDR3 is made up of 15 amino acids. Germline loops: CDR1 SGHTA, CDR2 FQGNSA. The CDR3 region is CASSFSAGGEGKQYF. The CDR3 coding sequence is TGTGCCAGCAGCTTTTCCGCGGGAGGGGAAGGGAAGCAGTACTTC.

The sample holds a few counts of this clone. The rearrangement links TRBV19 to TRBJ2-7, with TRBD2 matching over 8 bases. CDR1 LNHDA and CDR2 SQIVND come from the germline V gene (reference sequence). V was pared by 5 bases and J by 2 bases, with 8 bases of the junction left unmatched. The CDR3 has 15 residues. CDR3 sequence: CASSSILAAAYEQYF. CDR3 nucleotides: TGTGCCAGTAGTTCTATACTAGCGGCAGCCTACGAGCAGTACTTC.

The V and J genes are TRBV6-5 and TRBJ1-1, with D hard to call. V lost 7 bases and J lost 0, with 12 bases in between. Germline values: CDR1 MNHEY, CDR2 SVGAGI. CDR3 size: 14 residues. DNA of the CDR3: TGTGCCAGCACTACGTGGGCTATGAACACTGAAGCTTTCTTT. Translated, it gives CASTTWAMNTEAFF.

The gene calls are TRBV27 and TRBJ2-7; 7 nucleotides line up with TRBD2. J lost 7 bases, V lost 4 bases, and 13 bases had no gene match. The CDR3 extends over 15 amino acids. Germline lookup yields CDR1 MNHEY and CDR2 SMNVEV (reference sequence). As DNA, the CDR3 is TGTGCCAGCAGTTCTCCTAGCGGAGGGCTTCGGGAGCAGTACTTC. Its protein is CASSSPSGGLREQYF.

The V and J genes are TRBV15 and TRBJ2-5; D possibly corresponds to TRBD1 (5 bases). Germline CDR1 and CDR2: LNHNV and YYDKDF (reference sequence). Trimming shortened V by 0 bases and J by 11 bases, and 16 bases separated the two germline ends. The CDR3 sequence is 14 residues long. CDR3 nucleotides: TGTGCCACCAGCAGAGATGGGTCGACAGCCGATCAGTACTTC. This translates into CATSRDGSTADQYF.

The chain has TRBV7-6 and TRBJ2-1, with 10 bases identical to TRBD2. Trimming took 0 bases from V and 8 from J; bases not matched to a gene: 19. The V gene's germline CDR1 is SGHVS and CDR2 FNYEAQ. The length of the CDR3 is 20 residues. The CDR3 is CASSLAGGGGLAGVLDEQFF. The CDR3 coding sequence is TGTGCCAGCAGCTTAGCGGGGGGCGGAGGGCTAGCGGGAGTATTGGATGAGCAGTTCTTC.

The chain uses TRBV4-2 and TRBJ2-7; 8 bases line up with TRBD1. The germline V gene encodes CDR1 LGHNA and CDR2 YNFKEQ. This CDR3 spans 18 amino acids. The V segment lost 1 base and the J segment 0 bases; nucleotides outside the gene matches: 11. The CDR3 coding sequence is TGTGCCAGCAGCCAAGCCAGTCCGGGACAGGATACCTCCTACGAGCAGTACTTC. Translating it yields CASSQASPGQDTSYEQYF.

This chain links TRBV5-4 with TRBJ2-7; 10 bases are a match to TRBD1. The V segment lost 2 bases and the J segment 4 bases; nucleotides outside the gene matches: 6. Germline CDR1 reads SGHNT; CDR2 reads YYREEE (reference sequence). The CDR3 is 15 amino acids. The CDR3 sequence: CASSFWTGGFYEQYF. The CDR3 nucleotides read TGTGCCAGCAGCTTCTGGACAGGGGGTTTTTACGAGCAGTACTTC.

On this clone: The junction shows a germline mismatch at one end, possibly a read error. The chain joins TRBV15 to TRBJ2-5, with 10 bases aligning to TRBD2. Germline CDR1 and CDR2: LNHNV and YYDKDF (reference sequence). The CDR3 is 14 residues long. The CDR3 region is CASGERGGREAQYF. CDR3 DNA sequence: TGTGCCTCCGGCGAGCGGGGGGGCCGAGAGGCCCAGTACTTC.

This chain uses TRBV5-1 with TRBJ2-5, with D possibly TRBD2 on 5 matching bases. V was pared by 4 bases and J by 2 bases, with 12 bases between. The CDR3 loop spans 14 amino acids. Germline V gene data show CDR1 as SGHRS and CDR2 as YFSETQ. The DNA of the CDR3 is TGCGCCAGCAGCCCAGGAGGTTCACAAGAGACCCAGTACTTC. This encodes CASSPGGSQETQYF.

This sequence joins TRBV11-2 and TRBJ2-7; 11 positions agree with TRBD1. The CDR3 length is 16 residues. The germline V gene encodes CDR1 SGHAT and CDR2 FQNNGV. The V segment lost 5 bases and the J segment 7 bases; nucleotides outside the gene matches: 13. The chain's CDR3 is CASSPPTGTGGNEQYF. CDR3 in DNA: TGTGCCAGCAGCCCGCCCACCGGGACAGGGGGGAATGAGCAGTACTTC.

The chain is built from TRBV14 and TRBJ1-2, with 7 bases that match TRBD1. Germline V gene data show CDR1 as SGHDN and CDR2 as FVKESK. V lost 2 bases and J lost 0; bases outside the gene matches: 6. The CDR3 sequence is 16 residues long. The CDR3 DNA reads TGTGCCAGCAGCCAACGAGGGACAGACCCTAACTATGGCTACACCTTC. The encoded protein is CASSQRGTDPNYGYTF. Based on the CDR3 plus reference TRBV14 and TRBJ1-2, the full variable domain is EAGVTQFPSHSVIEKGQTVTLRCDPISGHDNLYWYRRVMGKEIKFLLHFVKESKQDESGMPNNRFLAERTGGTYSTLKVQPAELEDSGVYFCASSQRGTDPNYGYTFGSGTRLTVV.

J is TRBJ1-4 and V is TRBV19; D is ambiguous. Trimming stripped 6 bases from V and 3 bases from J, with 8 bases between. This CDR3 spans 13 amino acids. CDR1 and CDR2 (germline): LNHDA, SQIVND (reference sequence). CDR3 sequence (DNA): TGTGCCAGTAGATCCGCAGCTAATGAAAAACTGTTTTTT. This sequence encodes CASRSAANEKLFF.

V is TRBV29-1 and J is TRBJ1-4, with 7 bases identical to TRBD1. After removal of 7 bases from V and 8 bases from J, the junction contained 10 bases not matched to a gene. In germline, CDR1 is SQVTM, CDR2 ANQGSEA. The CDR3 runs 13 residues. CDR3 sequence: CSGGRGLGEKLFF. As DNA, the CDR3 is TGCAGCGGGGGAAGGGGGCTAGGCGAAAAACTGTTTTTT.

The chain joins TRBV27 to TRBJ1-5; tentative D call: TRBD1 (5 bases). The CDR3 loop spans 15 amino acids. Germline CDR1 reads MNHEY; CDR2 reads SMNVEV (reference sequence). V lost 1 base to trimming and J lost 0 bases, with 7 bases between them. The CDR3 nucleotides are TGTGCCAGCAGTTTATTCAGGGATAGCAATCAGCCCCAGCATTTT. As protein: CASSLFRDSNQPQHF.

The rearrangement uses TRBV29-1 and TRBJ2-2, with 7 bases lining up with TRBD2. Looked up from germline, CDR1 is SQVTM and CDR2 is ANQGSEA. This CDR3 is 13 amino acids long. V shed 4 bases, J shed 6 bases, and the junction held 5 bases outside the gene matches. The CDR3 sequence: CSVAWGGAGELFF. DNA of the CDR3: TGCAGCGTTGCGTGGGGAGGGGCCGGGGAGCTGTTTTTT.

The J gene is TRBJ2-7, the V gene TRBV7-2, with TRBD2 matching 9 bases. Losses at the gene ends were 1 base for V and 3 bases for J; bases not matched to a gene: 10. CDR1 is SGHTA and CDR2 is FQGNSA in the germline V gene. This CDR3 comprises 17 residues. For the CDR3, the DNA is TGTGCCAGCAGCTTAGAGAGCGGGGGGAATACTGGCTACGAGCAGTACTTC. It is translated as CASSLESGGNTGYEQYF.

This sequence joins TRBV4-1 and TRBJ2-7; no reliable D call. Germline V gene lookup returns CDR1 MGHRA and CDR2 YSYEKL. The CDR3 length is 16 residues. V lost 0 bases and J lost 0, with 12 bases in between. CDR3 nucleotide sequence: TGCGCCAGCAGCCAAGATCTGGGCAGGCCCTCCTACGAGCAGTACTTC. It is translated as CASSQDLGRPSYEQYF.

The gene calls are TRBV6-1 and TRBJ1-2; D gene uncertain. Germline-derived CDR1 and CDR2 are MNHNS and SASEGT. This CDR3 is 15 amino acids long. Between the trimmed V and J ends, which lost 2 bases and 5 bases, there was a span of 15 bases. The CDR3 spells CASSEISRIGYGYTF. The DNA of the CDR3 is TGTGCCAGCAGTGAAATAAGTCGGATCGGGTATGGCTACACCTTC.